This TCR beta chain was sequenced during a study of T cells in Graves' hyperthyroidism and ophthalmopathy. The investigators amplified TCR beta CDR3 regions from RNA transcripts. Primed by the HTBI set, a first-round RT-PCR was run on the TCR CDR3. MiXCR, applied by TCRdb to the multiplex PCR reads, yields one record per CDR3 protein. Of roughly 600,000 distinct CDR3 sequences listed, roughly 14% were seen once; the top ten hold roughly an eighth. The CDR3 extends over 16 amino acids. Germline CDR1 reads SEHNR; CDR2 reads FQNEAQ (reference sequence). Unmatched junction bases numbered 18, after V lost 5 bases and J lost 11 bases. Overall study findings and caveats: Blood also carried most thyroid clonotypes expanded above 0.001.

In the ophthalmopathy cohort, Clinical Activity Score was at least 3, NOSPECS grade at least 4, and duration under 3 months. Diagnoses were made from clinical symptoms, serum measures (thyroxine and TRAb), thyroid ultrasound and orbital computed tomography. A roughly 9.1 ml volume of fresh peripheral blood provided the PBMCs. This clonotype was seen at least ten times. Its antigen is unidentified. This chain links TRBV7-9 with TRBJ2-1; 7 bases line up with TRBD2. Sample: blood. The source of this sequence is a woman aged 45 to 65 with Graves' ophthalmopathy. The CDR3 DNA sequence: TGTGCCAGCAGCCCCTCCGCGGGGGACTACTCACGTCAGCAGTTCTTC. Translation gives CASSPSAGDYSRQQFF.